A single T cell receptor beta chain is shown here with its context. Its antigen is not identified. This sample stems from a study of PD-L1 blockade in urothelial cancer. Whole-study context: The year 2014 saw patients start atezolizumab, 1,200 mg intravenously every 3 weeks. Typically, measured as a median, blood samples had 130,000 to 150,000 T cells.

There are 13 residues in the CDR3. V dropped 5 bases and J dropped 5 bases, with 12 bases sitting between them. Per germline, CDR1 LNHDA and CDR2 SQIVND (reference sequence). Study observations and caveats: More expansion of tumor-associated blood clones, seen at 3 weeks, marked durable-benefit patients.

Time point: pretreatment peripheral blood. Locally advanced or metastatic urothelial carcinoma affected the patients. The table came from immunoSEQ multiplex PCR; TCRdb's copy has only in-frame clones and leaves some out. The sample has roughly 87,000 clones, roughly 90% seen once. The chain is built from TRBV19 and TRBJ1-2; D perhaps matches TRBD1 (6 bases). This sequence was found in a woman older than 75 with urothelial cancer. Specimen: PBMCs, collected around atezolizumab (anti-PD-L1) treatment. The CDR3 bases are TGTGCCAGTAGTCCCGGACAGACATATGGCTACACCTTC. It codes for CASSPGQTYGYTF.